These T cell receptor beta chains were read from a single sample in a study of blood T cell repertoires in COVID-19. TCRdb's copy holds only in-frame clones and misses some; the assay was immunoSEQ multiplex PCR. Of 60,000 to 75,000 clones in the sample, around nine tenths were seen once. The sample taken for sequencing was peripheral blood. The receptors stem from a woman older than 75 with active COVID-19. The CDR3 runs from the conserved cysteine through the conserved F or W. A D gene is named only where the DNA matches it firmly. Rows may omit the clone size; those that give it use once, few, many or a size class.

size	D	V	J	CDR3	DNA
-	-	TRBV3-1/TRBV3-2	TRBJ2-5	CASSQDRFRGETQYF	TGTGCCAGCAGCCAAGATCGGTTTAGAGGAGAGACCCAGTACTTC
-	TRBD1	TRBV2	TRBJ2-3	CASRGQGTSTDTQYF	TGTGCCAGCAGGGGACAGGGTACGAGCACAGATACGCAGTATTTT
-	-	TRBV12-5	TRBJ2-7	CASGLGRDSTYEQYF	TGTGCTAGTGGTTTGGGCCGAGACAGTACCTACGAGCAGTACTTC
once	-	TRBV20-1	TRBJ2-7	CSAERAYEQYF	TGCAGTGCGGAGAGGGCCTACGAGCAGTACTTC
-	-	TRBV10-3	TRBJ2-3	CAIRGARGTDTQYF	TGTGCCATCCGGGGGGCCCGGGGCACAGATACGCAGTATTTT
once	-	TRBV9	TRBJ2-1	CASSEFGEQFF	TGTGCCAGCAGCGAGTTCGGTGAGCAGTTCTTC
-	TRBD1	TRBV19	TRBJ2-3	CASRATGLSTDTQYF	TGTGCCAGTAGGGCGACAGGGCTCAGCACAGATACGCAGTATTTT
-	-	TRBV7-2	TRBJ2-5	CASSLAVGLNSGTQYF	TGTGCCAGCAGCTTAGCGGTGGGACTCAACTCAGGGACCCAGTACTTC
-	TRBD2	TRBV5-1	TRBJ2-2	CASSLAGGDTGELFF	TGCGCCAGCAGCTTGGCGGGAGGGGACACCGGGGAGCTGTTTTTT
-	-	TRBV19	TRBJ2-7	CASSIRPYEQYF	TGTGCCAGTAGTATCCGTCCCTACGAGCAGTACTTC
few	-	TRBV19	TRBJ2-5	CASTNRGSAGGETQYF	TGTGCCAGTACCAATAGGGGCAGCGCCGGAGGGGAGACCCAGTACTTC
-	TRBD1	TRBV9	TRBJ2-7	CASSPRGLRTDTYEQYF	TGTGCCAGCAGCCCGAGGGGGCTACGGACAGATACCTACGAGCAGTACTTC
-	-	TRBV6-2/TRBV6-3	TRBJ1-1	CASSWGQYTEAFF	TGTGCCAGCAGTTGGGGCCAGTACACTGAAGCTTTCTTT
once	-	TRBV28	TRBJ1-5	CAITRPGTQYSNQPQHF	TGTGCCATAACACGCCCTGGGACACAGTATAGCAATCAGCCCCAGCATTTT
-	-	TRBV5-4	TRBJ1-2	CASSPGTNYGYTF	TGTGCCAGCAGCCCGGGGACAAACTATGGCTACACCTTC
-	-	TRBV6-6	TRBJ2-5	CASGMTTRGETQYF	TGTGCCAGCGGAATGACTACCAGGGGAGAGACCCAGTACTTC
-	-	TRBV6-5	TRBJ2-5	CASSYSYSQETQYF	TGTGCCAGCAGTTACTCGTACAGTCAAGAGACCCAGTACTTC
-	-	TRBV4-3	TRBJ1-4	CASSQRDFNEKLFF	TGCGCCAGCAGCCAGAGGGACTTTAATGAAAAACTGTTTTTT
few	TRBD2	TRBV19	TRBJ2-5	CASSMTGAGSQETQYF	TGTGCCAGTAGTATGACGGGAGCGGGGTCTCAAGAGACCCAGTACTTC
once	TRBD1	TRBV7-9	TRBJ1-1	CASSLEQGMTEAFF	TGTGCCAGCAGCTTAGAACAGGGGATGACTGAAGCTTTCTTT
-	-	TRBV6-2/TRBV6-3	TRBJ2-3	CASSYSGAYPTDTQYF	TGTGCCAGCAGTTACTCGGGGGCCTACCCCACAGATACGCAGTATTTT
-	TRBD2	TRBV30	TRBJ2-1	CAGTSGYNEQFF	TGTGCCGGGACTAGCGGATACAATGAGCAGTTCTTC
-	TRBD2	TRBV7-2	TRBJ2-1	CASSLSGGAISHEQFF	TGTGCCAGCAGCTTAAGCGGGGGGGCCATCAGCCATGAGCAGTTCTTC
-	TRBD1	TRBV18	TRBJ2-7	CASSPGQGSYEQYF	TGTGCCAGCTCACCAGGACAGGGCTCCTACGAGCAGTACTTC
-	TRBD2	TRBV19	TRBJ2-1	CASSGVAGVGEQFF	TGTGCCAGTAGTGGAGTAGCGGGGGTCGGGGAGCAGTTCTTC
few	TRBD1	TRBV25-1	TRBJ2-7	CASRDRAGSYEQYF	TGTGCCAGCCGAGACAGGGCGGGTTCCTACGAGCAGTACTTC
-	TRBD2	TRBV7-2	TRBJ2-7	CASSLEVAGYYEQYF	TGTGCCAGCAGCTTAGAAGTAGCGGGGTACTACGAGCAGTACTTC
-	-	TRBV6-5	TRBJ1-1	CASSYSRGMDVTEAFF	TGTGCCAGCAGTTACTCTCGGGGGATGGATGTCACTGAAGCTTTCTTT
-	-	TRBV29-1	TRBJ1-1	CSVIWAGNTEAFF	TGCAGCGTTATATGGGCGGGTAACACTGAAGCTTTCTTT
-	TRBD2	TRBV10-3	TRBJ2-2	CAISDLNGLAAGELFF	TGTGCCATCAGTGATCTCAATGGACTAGCGGCCGGGGAGCTGTTTTTT
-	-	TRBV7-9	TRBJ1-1	CASSLVGGNTEAFF	TGTGCCAGCAGCTTAGTAGGGGGGAACACTGAAGCTTTCTTT
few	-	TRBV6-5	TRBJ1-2	CASSLSQRYGYTF	TGTGCCAGCAGTCTGTCCCAGCGCTATGGCTACACCTTC
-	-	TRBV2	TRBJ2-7	CASKIQGYEQYF	TGTGCCAGTAAAATCCAGGGGTACGAGCAGTACTTC
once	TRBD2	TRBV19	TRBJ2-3	CASSIRAQRGGPDTQYF	TGTGCCAGTAGTATAAGGGCCCAGCGGGGGGGCCCAGATACGCAGTATTTT
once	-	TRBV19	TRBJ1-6	CASSIEGRRSNSPLHF	TGTGCCAGTAGTATAGAAGGCCGGAGGAGCAATTCACCCCTCCACTTT
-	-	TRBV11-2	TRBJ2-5	CASSFGAGTGETQYF	TGTGCCAGCAGCTTTGGTGCGGGGACGGGAGAGACCCAGTACTTC
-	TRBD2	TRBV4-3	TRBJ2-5	CASSQVWDYQTETQYF	TGCGCCAGCAGCCAGGTATGGGACTACCAGACAGAGACCCAGTACTTC
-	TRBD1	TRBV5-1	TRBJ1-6	CASSDQGDNSPLHF	TGCGCCAGCAGCGACCAGGGGGATAATTCACCCCTCCACTTT
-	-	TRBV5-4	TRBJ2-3	CASSYAGSGTQYF	TGTGCCAGCAGTTACGCAGGGTCAGGAACGCAGTATTTT
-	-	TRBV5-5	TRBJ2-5	CASARGSGETQYF	TGTGCCAGCGCTAGAGGGTCGGGGGAGACCCAGTACTTC
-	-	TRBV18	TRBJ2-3	CASSPARQGGDTQYF	TGTGCCAGCTCACCAGCAAGGCAAGGGGGAGATACGCAGTATTTT